One and the same sample provided the 21 T cell receptor beta chains below, sequenced in a study of shared T cell receptors in the human thymus. Data came from immunoSEQ multiplex PCR; TCRdb stores just in-frame clones and leaves some out. Of roughly 710,000 clones listed, approximately 85% are singletons. The same data also contributed to another study, on human thymus T cells.

Source material: thymocytes. These receptors were collected from a girl in the first two years of life with a congenital heart defect.

The chain is built from TRBV5-6 and TRBJ1-5, with TRBD1 matching 7 bases. The germline CDR1 and CDR2 sequences are SGHDT and YYEEEE. V was pared by 1 base and J by 3 bases, with 13 bases of the junction left unmatched. The CDR3 is made up of 18 amino acids. This CDR3 reads CASSLWRDRGGINQPQHF. Here the CDR3 DNA reads TGTGCCAGCAGCTTGTGGCGGGACAGAGGTGGAATCAATCAGCCCCAGCATTTT. Together with reference TRBV5-6 and TRBJ1-5, the CDR3 gives the full variable domain: DAGVTQSPTHLIKTRGQQVTLRCSPKSGHDTVSWYQQALGQGPQFIFQYYEEEERQRGNFPDRFSGHQFPNYSSELNVNALLLGDSALYLCASSLWRDRGGINQPQHFGDGTRLSIL.

The genes are TRBV2 and TRBJ2-2; tentative D call: TRBD1 (5 bases). Trimming took 9 bases from V and 8 from J, leaving 16 bases between them. Germline V gives CDR1 SNHLY, CDR2 FYNNEI. The CDR3 loop spans 13 amino acids. CDR3 DNA sequence: TGTGCCAGAGGGGTGCAGGGCGCGGGGGAGCTGTTTTTT. Its translation is CARGVQGAGELFF.

This clone was counted between two and nine times. The rearrangement uses TRBV9 and TRBJ1-1, with TRBD1 matching 10 bases. Germline V gene lookup returns CDR1 SGDLS and CDR2 YYNGEE. The CDR3 contains 19 residues. V lost 7 bases and J lost 5; bases outside the gene matches: 23. CDR3 nucleotides: TGTGCCAGCTCATCTCAGGAGGCGACAGGGGGCCTAACAACGACTGAAGCTTTCTTT. As protein: CASSSQEATGGLTTTEAFF.

The chain employs TRBV2 and TRBJ1-1; 7 bases agree with TRBD1. Germline CDR1 is SNHLY and CDR2 is FYNNEI. V lost 0 bases and J lost 4; bases outside the gene matches: 8. CDR3 length equals 16 residues. CDR3 protein: CASSEARDREVTEAFF. The CDR3 nucleotides read TGTGCCAGCAGTGAAGCAAGAGACAGGGAGGTCACTGAAGCTTTCTTT.

The CDR3 DNA follows: TGCGCCAGCAGTGAGGGTGGAGGGACAGGCGGGAACACTGAAGCTTTCTTT. Encoded protein: CASSEGGGTGGNTEAFF. V and J are TRBV10-1 and TRBJ1-1; 8 bases align to TRBD1. V lost 2 bases, J lost 1 base, and 9 bases stayed unmatched. CDR3 size: 17 residues. The V gene's germline CDR1 is WNHNN and CDR2 SYGVQD (reference sequence).

This chain joins TRBV5-1 and TRBJ2-1; D might be TRBD2 (7 bases). Trimming took off 3 bases at V and 8 bases at J, with 27 bases between the two ends. Germline CDR1 and CDR2: SGHRS and YFSETQ. This CDR3 is 18 amino acids long. CDR3 DNA sequence: TGCGCCAGCAGCTGGGGGGGCGGGGGCAAGATTCGTCCCCATGAGCAGTTCTTC. Encoded protein: CASSWGGGGKIRPHEQFF.

The chain is built from TRBV6-6 and TRBJ2-1; D is perhaps TRBD1 (5 bases). The length of the CDR3 is 16 residues. The germline V and J ends were trimmed by 5 bases and 6 bases, with 20 bases remaining between them. The V gene's germline CDR1 is MNHNY and CDR2 SVGAGI (reference sequence). CDR3 region: CASSTRTTPEVNEQFF. CDR3 sequence (DNA): TGTGCCAGCAGTACGCGGACAACTCCAGAGGTCAATGAGCAGTTCTTC.

The chain uses TRBV7-3 and TRBJ1-4; TRBD1 might be the D (5 bases). The CDR3 has 13 amino acids. Germline assignment: CDR1 SGHTA and CDR2 FQGTGA. Trimming removed 7 bases from V and 7 bases from J, with 13 bases in between. The CDR3 reads CASTRVPGEKLFF. The CDR3, as DNA: TGTGCCAGCACCAGGGTTCCAGGTGAAAAACTGTTTTTT.

This sequence joins TRBV7-9 and TRBJ1-1; D is unresolved. Trimming removed 4 bases at V and 1 base at J, with 10 bases between. This CDR3 is 14 amino acids long. The germline CDR1 and CDR2 sequences are SEHNR and FQNEAQ (reference sequence). The CDR3 DNA follows: TGTGCCAGCAGCTCTCAGAGGAAGAACACTGAAGCTTTCTTT. Amino acid sequence: CASSSQRKNTEAFF. The whole variable domain, remainder taken from reference TRBV7-9 and TRBJ1-1, is DTGVSQNPRHKITKRGQNVTFRCDPISEHNRLYWYRQTLGQGPEFLTYFQNEAQLEKSRLLSDRFSAERPKGSFSTLEIQRTEQGDSAMYLCASSSQRKNTEAFFGQGTRLTVV.

The J gene is TRBJ2-7, the V gene TRBV4-1; the D is unclear. Germline V CDR1 and CDR2: MGHRA, YSYEKL. This CDR3 is built from 14 residues. The V gene lost 0 bases and the J gene lost 0 bases, with 6 bases spanning the gap. CDR3 protein: CASSQDQNSYEQYF. As DNA, the CDR3 is TGCGCCAGCAGCCAAGATCAGAACTCCTACGAGCAGTACTTC.

This clone has a handful of counts. The J gene is TRBJ1-5, the V gene TRBV4-3, with TRBD1 as a possible D gene (6 bases). The V gene lost 3 bases and the J gene lost 9 bases, with 18 bases spanning the gap. This CDR3 has 15 amino acids. The germline V gene has CDR1 LGHNA and CDR2 YSLEER. CDR3 loop: CASSHTIGGERPQHF. Here the CDR3 DNA reads TGCGCCAGCAGCCATACCATAGGGGGGGAAAGGCCCCAGCATTTT.

CDR3 in amino acids: CASSHPGQSEAFF. CDR3 in DNA: TGCGCCAGCAGCCACCCCGGACAGAGTGAAGCTTTCTTT. The chain couples TRBV4-1 to TRBJ1-1; D perhaps matches TRBD1 (6 bases). Trimming pared 3 bases from V and 7 bases from J, leaving 12 bases between. The CDR3 totals 13 residues. The germline gives CDR1 MGHRA, CDR2 YSYEKL.

V and J are TRBV5-1 and TRBJ2-5, with D unclear. The CDR3 spans 15 residues. Trimming left V 2 bases short and J 5 bases short, with 16 bases between. Germline CDR1 reads SGHRS; CDR2 reads YFSETQ. In DNA form, the CDR3 reads TGCGCCAGCAGCTTCGTTTCCCCAGAGGTGGAGACCCAGTACTTC. Translation: CASSFVSPEVETQYF.

This clone was seen a single time. This chain connects TRBV2 to TRBJ1-2, with a tentative D call TRBD1 (6 bases). The CDR3 length is 17 residues. Trimming removed 4 bases from V and 8 bases from J, with 26 bases in between. Germline-derived CDR1 and CDR2 are SNHLY and FYNNEI. Here the CDR3 reads CASSGPGGPAIVKGYTF. CDR3 in DNA: TGTGCCAGCAGTGGACCCGGGGGGCCCGCTATCGTTAAGGGCTACACCTTC.

Comments on this clone: The junction does not match germline at one end; this may be a read error. The gene calls are TRBV30 and TRBJ2-7; D gene unclear. The V gene's germline CDR1 is GTSNPN and CDR2 SVGIG (reference sequence). This CDR3 is 13 amino acids long. The CDR3 loop reads CARSPQISYEQYF. The CDR3, as DNA: TGTGCCCGGAGTCCCCAAATTTCCTACGAGCAGTACTTC.

This sequence joins TRBV7-3 and TRBJ2-7, with 8 bases matching TRBD1. V lost 2 bases, J lost 0 bases, and 9 bases stayed unmatched. The CDR3 length is 17 residues. Germline V gene lookup returns CDR1 SGHTA and CDR2 FQGTGA. CDR3 coding DNA: TGTGCCAGCAGCTTAGGGCCAGGGGGCCATAACTCCTACGAGCAGTACTTC. It specifies CASSLGPGGHNSYEQYF.

The J gene is TRBJ1-6, the V gene TRBV4-3, with D tentatively TRBD1 (5 bases). Trimming took 4 bases from V and 0 from J, leaving 22 bases between them. CDR1 LGHNA and CDR2 YSLEER come from the germline V gene. The length of the CDR3 is 20 residues. CDR3 in amino acids: CASSPIRGSARSSYNSPLHF. CDR3 sequence (DNA): TGCGCCAGCAGCCCTATTAGGGGCTCCGCACGGAGCTCCTATAATTCACCCCTCCACTTT.

V usage is TRBV29-1 and J usage is TRBJ2-7; 9 bases agree with TRBD1. Germline V gene data show CDR1 as SQVTM and CDR2 as ANQGSEA. This CDR3 is built from 13 residues. The V gene end was trimmed by 6 bases and the J gene end by 2 bases; junction bases not matched to a gene: 5. The CDR3 loop is CSVAQGAPYEQYF. In DNA form, the CDR3 reads TGCAGCGTCGCACAGGGGGCTCCCTACGAGCAGTACTTC.

The rearrangement links TRBV27 to TRBJ2-7, with 10 bases matching TRBD1. With V trimmed by 5 bases and J by 3 bases, 7 bases remained unmatched. This CDR3 comprises 15 residues. CDR1 is MNHEY and CDR2 is SMNVEV in the germline V gene (reference sequence). The CDR3 protein is CASSPKDRGHYEQYF. CDR3 coding DNA: TGTGCCAGCAGTCCCAAAGACAGGGGGCACTACGAGCAGTACTTC.

The chain couples TRBV6-5 to TRBJ2-3; no clear D. The germline V gene has CDR1 MNHEY and CDR2 SVGAGI. V was clipped by 7 bases and J by 6 bases, with 11 bases between them. This CDR3 is built from 12 residues. The CDR3 loop reads CASIRLRDTQYF. DNA for the CDR3: TGTGCCAGCATCCGACTGAGGGATACGCAGTATTTT.

The chain links TRBV28 to TRBJ2-5; TRBD1 might be the D (6 bases). The V gene lost 4 bases and the J gene lost 11 bases, with 20 bases spanning the gap. The CDR3 loop spans 14 amino acids. Per germline, CDR1 MDHEN and CDR2 SYDVKM. CDR3 loop: CASSWPGGTRWQYF. The DNA for the CDR3 is TGTGCCAGCAGTTGGCCTGGTGGGACACGGTGGCAGTACTTC.